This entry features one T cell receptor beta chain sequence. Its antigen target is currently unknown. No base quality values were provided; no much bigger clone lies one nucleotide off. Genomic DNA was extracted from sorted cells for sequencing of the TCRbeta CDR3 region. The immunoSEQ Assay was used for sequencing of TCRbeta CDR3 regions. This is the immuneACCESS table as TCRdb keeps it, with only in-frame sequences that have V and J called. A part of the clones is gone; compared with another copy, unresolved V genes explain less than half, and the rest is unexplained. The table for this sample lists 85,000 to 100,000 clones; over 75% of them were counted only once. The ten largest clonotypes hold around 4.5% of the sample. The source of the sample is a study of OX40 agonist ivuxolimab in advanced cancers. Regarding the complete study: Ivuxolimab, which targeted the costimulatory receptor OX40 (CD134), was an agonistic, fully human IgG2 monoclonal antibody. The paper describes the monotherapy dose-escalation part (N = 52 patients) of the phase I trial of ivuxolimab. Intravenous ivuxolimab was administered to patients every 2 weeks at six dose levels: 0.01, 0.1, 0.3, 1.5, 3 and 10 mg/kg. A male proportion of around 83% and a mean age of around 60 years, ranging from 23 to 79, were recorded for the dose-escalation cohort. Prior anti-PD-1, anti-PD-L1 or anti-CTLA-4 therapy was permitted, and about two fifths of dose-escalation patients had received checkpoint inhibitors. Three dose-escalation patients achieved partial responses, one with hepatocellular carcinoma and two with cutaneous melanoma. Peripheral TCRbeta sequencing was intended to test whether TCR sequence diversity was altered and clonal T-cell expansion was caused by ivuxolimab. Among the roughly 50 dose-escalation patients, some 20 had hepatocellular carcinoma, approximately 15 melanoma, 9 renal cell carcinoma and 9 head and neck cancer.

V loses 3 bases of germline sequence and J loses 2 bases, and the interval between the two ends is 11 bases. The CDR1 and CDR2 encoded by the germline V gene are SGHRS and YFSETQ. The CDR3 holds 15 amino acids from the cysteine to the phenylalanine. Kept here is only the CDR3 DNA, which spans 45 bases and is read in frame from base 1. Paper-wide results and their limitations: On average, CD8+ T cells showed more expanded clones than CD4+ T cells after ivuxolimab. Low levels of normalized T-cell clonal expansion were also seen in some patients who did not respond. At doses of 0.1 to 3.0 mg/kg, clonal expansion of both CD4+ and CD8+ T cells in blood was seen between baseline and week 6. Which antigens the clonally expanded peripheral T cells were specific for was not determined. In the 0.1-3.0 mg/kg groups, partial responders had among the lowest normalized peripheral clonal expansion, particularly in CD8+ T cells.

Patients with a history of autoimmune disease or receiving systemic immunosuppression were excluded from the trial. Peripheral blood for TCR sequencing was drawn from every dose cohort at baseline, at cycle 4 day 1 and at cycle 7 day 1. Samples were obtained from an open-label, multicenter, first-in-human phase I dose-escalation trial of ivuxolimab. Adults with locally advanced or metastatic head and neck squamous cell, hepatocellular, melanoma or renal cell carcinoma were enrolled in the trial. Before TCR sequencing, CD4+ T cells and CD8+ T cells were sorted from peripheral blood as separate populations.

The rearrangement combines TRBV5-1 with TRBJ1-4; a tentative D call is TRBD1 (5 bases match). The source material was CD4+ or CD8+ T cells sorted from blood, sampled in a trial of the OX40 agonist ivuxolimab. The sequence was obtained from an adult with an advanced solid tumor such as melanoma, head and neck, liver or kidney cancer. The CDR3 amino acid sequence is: CASSSTQGTNEKLFF. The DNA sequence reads TGCGCCAGCAGCTCGACTCAGGGTACTAATGAAAAACTGTTTTTT. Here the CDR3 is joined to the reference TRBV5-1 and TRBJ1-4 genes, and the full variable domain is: KAGVTQTPRYLIKTRGQQVTLSCSPISGHRSVSWYQQTPGQGLQFLFEYFSETQRNKGNFPGRFSGRQFSNSRSEMNVSTLELGDSALYLCASSSTQGTNEKLFFGSGTQLSVL.